Below, one T cell receptor beta chain is given with its context. The V and J ends lost 4 bases and 5 bases respectively, with 11 bases between them. The germline V gene encodes CDR1 SGHAT and CDR2 FQNNGV. CDR3 size: 13 residues. This record belongs to a study of OX40 agonist ivuxolimab in advanced cancers. Using immunoSEQ multiplex PCR, the repertoire was profiled, and TCRdb retains in-frame clones only, with some absent. The sample has about 54,000 clones, approximately 90% seen once. The sequencing used CD4+ or CD8+ T cells sorted from blood, collected in a trial of the OX40 agonist ivuxolimab. This TCR derives from an adult with an advanced solid tumor such as melanoma, head and neck, liver or kidney cancer. The chain joins TRBV11-2 to TRBJ1-1; D gene ambiguous. The CDR3 DNA reads TGTGCCAGCAGCTCGATAGGGAAAACTGAAGCTTTCTTT. The encoded protein is CASSSIGKTEAFF.